One sample yielded the 20 T cell receptor beta chains listed below, sequenced in a study of T-cell reconstitution after alpha-beta-depleted transplantation in children. For TCRbeta, the library was prepared with unique molecular identifiers. One entry per CDR3 protein, called by TCRdb with MiXCR from the PCR reads. The sample shows more than 100,000 distinct CDR3 sequences, 23% of them seen only once. Here the sequenced sample was PBMCs, mostly from graft donor cells, taken 180 days after TCRalphabeta/CD19-depleted stem cell transplant. These receptors all come from a male patient between 2 and 10 years old who had a stem cell transplant for chronic granulomatous disease, so the T cells may come from the graft donor.

The sample holds many counts of this clonotype. The CDR3 bases are TGTGCCAGCAGTTACTCGGTCGGGGGGGTCGACAATGAGCAGTTCTTC. Translation gives CASSYSVGGVDNEQFF. V usage is TRBV6-5 and J usage is TRBJ2-1; 8 bases match TRBD2. The V gene's germline CDR1 is MNHEY and CDR2 SVGAGI. The CDR3 has 16 amino acids. Losses at the gene ends were 0 bases for V and 5 bases for J; bases not matched to a gene: 6.

This clonotype appeared many times. The V and J genes are TRBV20-1 and TRBJ2-3, with D unclear. The CDR3 extends over 13 amino acids. Per germline, CDR1 DFQATT and CDR2 SNEGSKA (reference sequence). The V end lost 7 bases, the J end lost 3 bases, and 14 bases lay between the germline ends. CDR3 sequence (DNA): TGCAGTGACCTAGAGGTGGCGACAGATACGCAGTATTTT. Protein: CSDLEVATDTQYF.

This chain joins TRBV9 and TRBJ2-1, with D maybe TRBD1 (5 bases). Germline V gene sequence: CDR1 SGDLS, CDR2 YYNGEE. The CDR3 runs to 13 residues. Trimming took 2 bases from V and 6 from J, leaving 9 bases between them. CDR3 in amino acids: CASSVGLINEQFF. In nucleotides, the CDR3 is TGTGCCAGCAGCGTGGGGCTCATCAATGAGCAGTTCTTC. Full variable domain (missing parts from reference TRBV9 and TRBJ2-1): DSGVTQTPKHLITATGQRVTLRCSPRSGDLSVYWYQQSLDQGLQFLIQYYNGEERAKGNILERFSAQQFPDLHSELNLSSLELGDSALYFCASSVGLINEQFFGPGTRLTVL.

This chain joins TRBV12-3 or TRBV12-4 and TRBJ2-1, with a tentative D call TRBD2 (7 bases). The CDR3 totals 14 residues. V dropped 1 base and J dropped 9 bases, with 13 bases sitting between them. The CDR3 sequence is CASSLVGGAGEQFF. CDR3 DNA: TGTGCCAGCAGTTTAGTTGGGGGGGCAGGTGAGCAGTTCTTC.

This clonotype came up a few times. V is TRBV4-3 and J is TRBJ2-7; D uncertain. CDR3 length: 15 amino acids. Germline lookup yields CDR1 LGHNA and CDR2 YSLEER. V was pared by 0 bases and J by 0 bases, with 9 bases between. CDR3 nucleotides: TGCGCCAGCAGCCAAGATGTTGCGAGCTCCTACGAGCAGTACTTC. Protein sequence: CASSQDVASSYEQYF.

This clonotype was observed many times. The rearrangement uses TRBV5-1 and TRBJ1-1; tentatively, D is TRBD1 (6 bases). Looked up from germline, CDR1 is SGHRS and CDR2 is YFSETQ. V was cut by 0 bases and J by 2 bases, with 11 bases left in between. The length of the CDR3 is 15 residues. CDR3 in amino acids: CASSLVGQHNTEAFF. CDR3 coding DNA: TGCGCCAGCAGCTTGGTTGGACAGCATAACACTGAAGCTTTCTTT.

The table lists this clonotype with many counts. This chain connects TRBV20-1 to TRBJ1-2; 7 bases are shared with TRBD1. V trimming: 1 base; J trimming: 8 bases; junction bases outside the gene matches: 4. The CDR3 runs to 12 residues. Germline CDR1 DFQATT, CDR2 SNEGSKA (reference sequence). The CDR3, as DNA: TGCAGTGCTAGAGTACCAGGGGGAGGCTACACCTTC. Amino acid sequence: CSARVPGGGYTF.

This clonotype has just a few counts. The chain recombines TRBV12-3 or TRBV12-4 with TRBJ2-2; D gene unclear. The ends were cut back, 3 bases at V and 4 bases at J, with 9 bases in the middle. This CDR3 region has 14 residues. In DNA, the CDR3 is TGTGCCAGCAGTTTCCGTATATCCACCGGGGAGCTGTTTTTT. Protein product: CASSFRISTGELFF.

This clonotype has a handful of counts. The chain is built from TRBV20-1 and TRBJ1-3; 7 bases align to TRBD1. Losses at the gene ends were 2 bases for V and 5 bases for J; bases not matched to a gene: 3. CDR3 length equals 13 residues. Germline values: CDR1 DFQATT, CDR2 SNEGSKA (reference sequence). The CDR3 sequence: CSARWTGRNTIYF. CDR3 bases: TGCAGTGCTAGATGGACAGGCAGAAACACCATATATTTT.

This clonotype came up many times. The chain links TRBV6-5 to TRBJ1-5; perhaps TRBD1 as D (6 bases). CDR1 is MNHEY and CDR2 is SVGAGI in the germline V gene. The V gene lost 2 bases and the J gene lost 4 bases, with 6 bases spanning the gap. The CDR3 length is 13 residues. CDR3 nucleotides: TGTGCCAGCAGTTACAGGGGGAATCAGCCCCAGCATTTT. It is translated as CASSYRGNQPQHF.

This clonotype was observed a few times. The gene calls are TRBV12-3 or TRBV12-4 and TRBJ2-7, with D perhaps matching TRBD1 (5 bases). The length of the CDR3 is 12 residues. V was shortened by 8 bases and J by 2 bases, with 10 bases between the two germline ends. The CDR3 here is CASCDSAYEQYF. The CDR3 DNA reads TGTGCCAGCTGTGACAGTGCCTACGAGCAGTACTTC.

This clonotype was observed many times. This chain connects TRBV10-3 to TRBJ2-3, with no clear D. The V and J ends lost 9 bases and 0 bases respectively, with 4 bases between them. The CDR3 is 11 residues long. Germline V CDR1 and CDR2: ENHRY, SYGVKD. The DNA of the CDR3 is TGTGCCATAAGTAGCACAGATACGCAGTATTTT. It encodes CAISSTDTQYF.

This clonotype was counted between two and nine times. The J gene is TRBJ1-4, the V gene TRBV29-1; D call uncertain. Germline V gene sequence: CDR1 SQVTM, CDR2 ANQGSEA. V was clipped by 1 base and J by 7 bases, with 13 bases between them. This CDR3 comprises 14 residues. The CDR3 DNA is TGCAGCGTTGAAGGCGGAGAGGGATTTGAAAAACTGTTTTTT. It codes for CSVEGGEGFEKLFF.

This clonotype was detected ten times or more. This sequence joins TRBV20-1 and TRBJ2-7; 9 bases match TRBD2. Germline CDR1 and CDR2: DFQATT and SNEGSKA (reference sequence). The V segment lost 1 base and the J segment 3 bases; nucleotides outside the gene matches: 4. The CDR3 consists of 14 residues. CDR3 sequence reads: CSARGLADHYEQYF. CDR3 DNA sequence: TGCAGTGCTAGAGGACTAGCGGATCACTACGAGCAGTACTTC.

A single count supports this clonotype. The V call is TRBV6-1, the J call TRBJ2-2, with 9 bases identical to TRBD1. V lost 6 bases to trimming and J lost 8 bases; unmatched junction nucleotides: 4. Per germline, CDR1 MNHNS and CDR2 SASEGT. The CDR3 sequence is 13 residues long. CDR3 coding DNA: TGTGCCAGCAGAGGACAGGGGCGAGGGGAGCTGTTTTTT. Amino acids: CASRGQGRGELFF.

This clonotype was seen only a few times. J is TRBJ1-2 and V is TRBV20-1; no definite D call. V lost 0 bases and J 0 bases, leaving 14 bases between the germline ends. Germline V gives CDR1 DFQATT, CDR2 SNEGSKA (reference sequence). The CDR3 length is 16 residues. The chain's CDR3 is CSARDPEGPPNYGYTF. Here the CDR3 DNA reads TGCAGTGCTAGAGACCCCGAAGGGCCACCTAACTATGGCTACACCTTC.

This clonotype has at least ten counts. This rearrangement joins TRBV20-1 to TRBJ1-1, with a weak D call TRBD1 (5 bases). V shed 5 bases and J shed 5 bases, with 15 bases lying between them. This CDR3 comprises 13 residues. Germline CDR1 DFQATT, CDR2 SNEGSKA (reference sequence). DNA for the CDR3: TGCAGTGCTGTGACAGTCGGGTCGACTGAAGCTTTCTTT. It codes for CSAVTVGSTEAFF.

This clonotype was recorded a few times. The V call is TRBV20-1, the J call TRBJ1-1; D gene uncertain. CDR3 size: 14 residues. The germline V and J ends were trimmed by 4 bases and 0 bases, with 12 bases remaining between them. Looked up from germline, CDR1 is DFQATT and CDR2 is SNEGSKA (reference sequence). The CDR3 DNA reads TGCAGTGCTACTGAGACCATTATGAACACTGAAGCTTTCTTT. Amino acids: CSATETIMNTEAFF.

The chain combines TRBV7-2 with TRBJ2-7; D gene uncertain. This CDR3 region has 14 residues. The V gene's germline CDR1 is SGHTA and CDR2 FQGNSA. The V end lost 1 base, the J end lost 1 base, and 8 bases lay between the germline ends. The CDR3 region is CASSLGLTSYEQYF. The CDR3, as DNA: TGTGCCAGCAGCTTAGGGTTGACTTCCTACGAGCAGTACTTC.

As to this clonotype: This may be a read error: a much more frequent sequence differs by one nucleotide. This chain links TRBV20-1 with TRBJ2-1; D may be TRBD2 (6 bases). CDR3 length equals 11 residues. V gave up 6 bases and J gave up 13 bases, with 16 bases separating them. CDR1 DFQATT and CDR2 SNEGSKA come from the germline V gene (reference sequence). The DNA of the CDR3 is TGCAGTGCCCCTCTGGACTACCACCAGTTCTTC. Amino acids: CSAPLDYHQFF.